This T cell receptor (beta chain) was documented in a study of chemoradiotherapy in HPV16-positive cancers. The CDR3 runs 14 residues. After removal of 8 bases from V and 8 bases from J, the junction contained 9 bases not matched to a gene. CDR1 is SGHNT and CDR2 is YENEEA in the germline V gene. Profiled with immunoSEQ multiplex PCR; TCRdb holds only in-frame clones, not every one. The sample lists 15,000 to 20,000 clones, around four fifths occurring once. The receptor was isolated from a human donor with HPV-associated anogenital cancer. This chain uses TRBV11-3 with TRBJ2-1; 10 bases line up with TRBD2. Sample collection occurred from a patient who underwent chemoradiotherapy. CDR3 residues: CASGPGLARDEQFF. The CDR3 DNA reads as TGTGCCAGCGGACCGGGACTAGCGAGAGATGAGCAGTTCTTC.